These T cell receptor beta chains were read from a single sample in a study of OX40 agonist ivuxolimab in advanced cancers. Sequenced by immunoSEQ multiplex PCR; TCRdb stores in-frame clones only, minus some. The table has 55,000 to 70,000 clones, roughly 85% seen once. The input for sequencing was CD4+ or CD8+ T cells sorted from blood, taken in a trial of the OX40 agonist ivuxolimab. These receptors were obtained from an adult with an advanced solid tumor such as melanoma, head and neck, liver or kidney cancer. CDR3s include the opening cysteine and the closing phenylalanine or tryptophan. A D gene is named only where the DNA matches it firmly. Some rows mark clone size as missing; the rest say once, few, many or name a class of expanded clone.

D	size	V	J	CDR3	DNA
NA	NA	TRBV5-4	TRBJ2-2	CASSLLGGGGELFF	TGTGCCAGCAGCCTTCTTGGCGGAGGCGGGGAGCTGTTTTTT
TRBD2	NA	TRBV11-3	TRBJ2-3	CASSQGVGLSDTQYF	TGTGCCAGCAGCCAAGGGGTGGGACTATCAGATACGCAGTATTTT
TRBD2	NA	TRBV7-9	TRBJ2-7	CASSLASGSYEQYF	TGTGCCAGCAGCCTCGCTAGCGGGTCCTACGAGCAGTACTTC
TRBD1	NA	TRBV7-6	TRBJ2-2	CASSPRQGANTGELFF	TGTGCCAGCAGCCCGCGACAGGGGGCGAACACCGGGGAGCTGTTTTTT
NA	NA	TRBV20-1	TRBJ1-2	CSARPAGGYTF	TGCAGTGCTAGACCCGCGGGTGGCTACACCTTC
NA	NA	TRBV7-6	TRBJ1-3	CASSLESGNTIYF	TGTGCCAGCAGCTTAGAGTCTGGAAACACCATATATTTT
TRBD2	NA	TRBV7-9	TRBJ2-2	CASSLTPRSGEGTGELFF	TGTGCCAGCAGCCTAACCCCACGGAGCGGGGAAGGCACCGGGGAGCTGTTTTTT
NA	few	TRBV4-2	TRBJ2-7	CASSQEYEQYF	TGTGCCAGCAGCCAAGAATACGAGCAGTACTTC
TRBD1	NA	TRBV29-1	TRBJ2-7	CSVEVGSGGTMDEQYF	TGCAGCGTTGAAGTGGGCTCAGGGGGAACAATGGACGAGCAGTACTTC
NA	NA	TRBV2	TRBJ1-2	CASRSRGRLNYGYTF	TGTGCCAGCCGTTCCCGGGGACGGCTAAACTATGGCTACACCTTC
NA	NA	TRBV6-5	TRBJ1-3	CASSAKSYGNTIYF	TGTGCCAGCAGTGCTAAGTCTTATGGAAACACCATATATTTT
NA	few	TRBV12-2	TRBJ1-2	CASRLAQGSDGYTF	TGTGCAAGTCGCTTAGCACAGGGATCGGATGGCTACACCTTC
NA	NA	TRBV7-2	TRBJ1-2	CASSLSRAGDGVNYGYTF	TGTGCCAGCAGCTTGAGTCGGGCAGGGGACGGTGTTAACTATGGCTACACCTTC
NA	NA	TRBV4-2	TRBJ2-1	CASSQDLLDEQFF	TGTGCCAGCAGCCAAGATCTGTTGGATGAGCAGTTCTTC
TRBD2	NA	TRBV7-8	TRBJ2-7	CASSLGSSGGYEQYF	TGTGCCAGCAGCTTAGGGTCTAGCGGGGGCTACGAGCAGTACTTC
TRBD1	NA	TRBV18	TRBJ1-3	CASSPPGQGGNTIYF	TGTGCCAGCTCACCACCGGGACAGGGGGGAAACACCATATATTTT
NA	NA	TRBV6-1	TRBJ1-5	CASSERTVSNQPQHF	TGTGCCAGCAGTGAAAGGACAGTTAGCAATCAGCCCCAGCATTTT
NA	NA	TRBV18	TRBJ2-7	CASSPPDTHSYEQYF	TGTGCCAGCTCACCACCGGATACCCACTCCTACGAGCAGTACTTC
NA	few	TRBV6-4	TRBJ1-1	CASRVDSLLNTEAFF	TGTGCCAGCAGAGTAGACAGCCTTTTGAACACTGAAGCTTTCTTT
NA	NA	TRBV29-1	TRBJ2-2	CSVGSGTGELFF	TGCAGCGTTGGTTCAGGGACCGGGGAGCTGTTTTTT
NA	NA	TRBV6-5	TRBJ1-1	CASSYSTIMNTEAFF	TGTGCCAGCAGTTACTCGACGATCATGAACACTGAAGCTTTCTTT
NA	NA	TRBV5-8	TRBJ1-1	CASSLGGNMNTEAFF	TGTGCCAGCAGCTTAGGGGGGAACATGAACACTGAAGCTTTCTTT
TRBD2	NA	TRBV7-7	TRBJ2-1	CASSLRGGLDEQFF	TGTGCTAGCAGCCTACGGGGGGGGCTGGATGAGCAGTTCTTC
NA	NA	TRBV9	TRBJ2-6	CASSPRGAGANVLTF	TGTGCCAGCAGCCCCAGGGGGGCTGGGGCCAACGTCCTGACTTTC
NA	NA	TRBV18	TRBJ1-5	CASSPDPLGGPQHF	TGTGCCAGCTCACCGGACCCCCTGGGTGGGCCCCAGCATTTT
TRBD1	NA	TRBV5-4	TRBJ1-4	CASSSDSDRVTEKLFF	TGTGCCAGCAGCTCCGATTCGGACAGGGTCACCGAAAAACTGTTTTTT
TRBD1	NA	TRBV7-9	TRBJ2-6	CASNLGTGYLSGANVLTF	TGTGCCAGCAACTTAGGGACAGGGTATTTGTCTGGGGCCAACGTCCTGACTTTC
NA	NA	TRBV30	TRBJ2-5	CASTGQKETQYF	TGTGCCTCCACGGGCCAGAAAGAGACCCAGTACTTC
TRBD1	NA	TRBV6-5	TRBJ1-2	CASSFGPGQGEGGYTF	TGTGCCAGCAGTTTCGGACCGGGACAGGGTGAAGGTGGCTACACCTTC
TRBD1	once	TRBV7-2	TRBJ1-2	CASSSGQGANYGYTF	TGTGCCAGCAGCTCCGGACAGGGGGCAAACTATGGCTACACCTTC
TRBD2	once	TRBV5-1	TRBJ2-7	CASSYRTSGPYEQYF	TGCGCCAGCAGCTACCGGACTAGCGGTCCCTACGAGCAGTACTTC
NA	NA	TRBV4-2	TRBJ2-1	CASSQEERRGGYNEQFF	TGTGCCAGCAGCCAAGAAGAGAGGAGGGGGGGCTACAATGAGCAGTTCTTC
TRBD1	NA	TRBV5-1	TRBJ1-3	CASSTRDSSSGNTIYF	TGCGCCAGCAGCACCCGGGACAGTTCCTCTGGAAACACCATATATTTT
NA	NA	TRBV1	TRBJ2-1	CTSSGARHNEQFF	TGCACCAGCAGCGGCGCCAGACACAATGAGCAGTTCTTC
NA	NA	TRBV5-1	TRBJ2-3	CASSLGRATDTQYF	TGCGCCAGCAGCTTGGGTCGGGCAACAGATACGCAGTATTTT
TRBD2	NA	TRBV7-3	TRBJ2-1	CASSPSGGDNEQFF	TGTGCCAGCAGCCCTAGCGGGGGGGACAATGAGCAGTTCTTC
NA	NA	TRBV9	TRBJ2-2	CASSVVLTGELFF	TGTGCCAGCAGCGTAGTGCTCACCGGGGAGCTGTTTTTT
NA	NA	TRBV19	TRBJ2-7	CASSTQGHEQYF	TGTGCCAGTAGTACACAGGGCCACGAGCAGTACTTC
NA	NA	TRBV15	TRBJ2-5	CATSRADSRPAYF	TGTGCCACCAGCAGAGCAGATTCCAGACCAGCGTACTTC
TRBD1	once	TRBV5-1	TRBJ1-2	CASSSPGQGPMGYTF	TGCGCCAGCAGCTCACCGGGACAGGGCCCCATGGGCTACACCTTC
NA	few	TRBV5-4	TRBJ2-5	CASSPPPPGETQYF	TGTGCCAGCAGCCCACCCCCCCCAGGGGAGACCCAGTACTTC
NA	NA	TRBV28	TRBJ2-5	CASSDTRLISKTQYF	TGTGCCAGCAGCGATACCCGACTAATCAGTAAGACCCAGTACTTC
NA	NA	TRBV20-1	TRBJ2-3	CSARRADTQYF	TGCAGTGCCAGAAGGGCAGATACGCAGTATTTT
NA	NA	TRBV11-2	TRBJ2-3	CASSLGSRAFTDTQYF	TGTGCCAGCAGCTTAGGGTCGCGCGCCTTCACAGATACGCAGTATTTT